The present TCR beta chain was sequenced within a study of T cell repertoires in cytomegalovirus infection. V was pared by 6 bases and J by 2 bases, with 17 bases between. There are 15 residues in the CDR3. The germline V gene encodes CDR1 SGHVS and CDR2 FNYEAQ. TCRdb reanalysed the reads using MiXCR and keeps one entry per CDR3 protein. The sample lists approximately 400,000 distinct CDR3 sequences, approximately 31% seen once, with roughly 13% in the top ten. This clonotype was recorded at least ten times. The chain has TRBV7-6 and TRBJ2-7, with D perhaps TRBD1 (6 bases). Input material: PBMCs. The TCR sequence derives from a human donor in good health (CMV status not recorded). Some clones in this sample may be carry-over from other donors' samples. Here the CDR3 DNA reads TGTGCCAGCAGTCCATCGAGCCCAGGGGCCTACGAGCAGTACTTC. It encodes CASSPSSPGAYEQYF.